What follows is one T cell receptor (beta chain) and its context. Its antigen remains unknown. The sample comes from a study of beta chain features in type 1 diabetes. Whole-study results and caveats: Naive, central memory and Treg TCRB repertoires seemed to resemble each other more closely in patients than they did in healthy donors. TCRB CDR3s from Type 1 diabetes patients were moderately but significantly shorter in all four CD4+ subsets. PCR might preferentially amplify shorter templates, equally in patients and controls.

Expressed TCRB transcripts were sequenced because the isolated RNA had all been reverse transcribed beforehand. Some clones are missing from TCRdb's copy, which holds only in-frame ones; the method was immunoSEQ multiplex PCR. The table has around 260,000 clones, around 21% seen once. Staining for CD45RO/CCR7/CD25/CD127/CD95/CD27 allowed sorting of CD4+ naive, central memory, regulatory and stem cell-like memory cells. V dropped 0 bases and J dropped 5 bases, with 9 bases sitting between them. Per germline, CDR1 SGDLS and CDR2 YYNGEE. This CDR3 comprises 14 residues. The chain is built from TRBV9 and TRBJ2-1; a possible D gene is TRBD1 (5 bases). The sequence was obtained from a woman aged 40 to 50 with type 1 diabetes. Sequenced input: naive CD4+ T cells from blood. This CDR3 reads CASSVGGAHNEQFF. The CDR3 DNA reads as TGTGCCAGCAGCGTAGGGGGCGCGCACAATGAGCAGTTCTTC.